A selection of T cell receptor beta chains follows, all from one sample in a study of CD8+ T cells in alopecia areata. The repertoire was sequenced with immunoSEQ multiplex PCR; TCRdb's copy has only in-frame clones and lacks some. The sample lists roughly 110,000 clones, about 59% occurring once. The source material was CD8+ T cells sorted from blood, sampled at week 24, from a patient treated with tofacitinib. These receptors all come from a human donor with alopecia areata. Each CDR3 is given with its conserved first and last residue. Each record gives: clone size, V gene, J gene, D gene, CDR3 DNA, CDR3 protein. D genes are given only for firm matches. Clone size is stated in some rows and not others, as once, few, many or a class when expanded.

.	TRBV2	TRBJ2-7	.	TGTGCCAGCGCTGACTACGAGCAGTACTTC	CASADYEQYF
.	TRBV15	TRBJ2-1	TRBD2	TGTGCCACCAGCAGAGAGGGGACCGGGACTATAACCTACAATGAGCAGTTCTTC	CATSREGTGTITYNEQFF
.	TRBV6-6	TRBJ2-1	TRBD2	TGTGCCAGCAGTTCGGGGGGTTCCTACAATGAGCAGTTCTTC	CASSSGGSYNEQFF
.	TRBV5-6	TRBJ1-2	TRBD1	TGTGCCAGCACCCTACAGGGGGCGGTCTATGGCTACACCTTC	CASTLQGAVYGYTF
.	TRBV27	TRBJ1-1	.	TGTGCCAGCAGTTTGGGTACTGAAGCTTTCTTT	CASSLGTEAFF
.	TRBV6-5	TRBJ1-1	TRBD1	TGTGCCAGCGCGACACAGGGGTTGAACACTGAAGCTTTCTTT	CASATQGLNTEAFF
few	TRBV10-3	TRBJ1-1	TRBD1	TGTGCCGTCGGGACAGCGAACACTGAAGCTTTCTTT	CAVGTANTEAFF
.	TRBV5-4	TRBJ2-1	.	TGTGCCAGCAGCTCAGGAGACAATGAGCAGTTCTTC	CASSSGDNEQFF
.	TRBV7-9	TRBJ1-5	.	TGTGCCAGCAGCTCGACGGATCAGCCCCAGCATTTT	CASSSTDQPQHF
.	TRBV29-1	TRBJ2-1	.	TGCAGCGTTGAAAGGGTCCCCTGGGATGAGCAGTTCTTC	CSVERVPWDEQFF
.	TRBV14	TRBJ2-7	.	TGTGCCAGCAGCCAAGGGCTCGAGCAGTACTTC	CASSQGLEQYF
.	TRBV29-1	TRBJ1-2	.	TGCAGCGTTGAAGGGTCCTATGGCTACACCTTC	CSVEGSYGYTF
few	TRBV29-1	TRBJ1-1	TRBD1	TGCAGCGTTGAAGGCCAGGGGGGCACTGAAGCTTTCTTT	CSVEGQGGTEAFF
.	TRBV6-6	TRBJ2-3	.	TGTGCCAGCAGTTACAGGGACGGCACAGATACGCAGTATTTT	CASSYRDGTDTQYF
.	TRBV5-6	TRBJ1-5	.	TGTGCCAGCAGTCTTCAGGGAAATCAGCCCCAGCATTTT	CASSLQGNQPQHF
.	TRBV29-1	TRBJ2-1	TRBD2	TGCAGCGTTGAAGTCGGACTAGCGCTCGGTGAGCAGTTCTTC	CSVEVGLALGEQFF
.	TRBV7-9	TRBJ2-7	.	TGTGCCAGCAGCTCGACCAAACCCGGACAGAAATACGAGCAGTACTTC	CASSSTKPGQKYEQYF
.	TRBV29-1	TRBJ1-3	TRBD1	TGCAGCGTTGAAGGCCGGACAGGGCACAGAAACACCATATATTTT	CSVEGRTGHRNTIYF
.	TRBV4-3	TRBJ1-2	.	TGCGCCAGCAGCCAAGACTGGGAGGGGCACTATGGCTACACCTTC	CASSQDWEGHYGYTF
once	TRBV4-3	TRBJ2-5	TRBD2	TGCGCCAGCAGCCAAGATCCGGGAGGGGGGGCCGAGACCCAGTACTTC	CASSQDPGGGAETQYF
few	TRBV4-1	TRBJ2-3	.	TGCGCCAGCAGCCAAGATCTGGAGACAGATACGCAGTATTTT	CASSQDLETDTQYF
.	TRBV9	TRBJ2-2	TRBD2	TGTGCCAGCAGCATGGGACTAGCGGGGACCACATCGAACACCGGGGAGCTGTTTTTT	CASSMGLAGTTSNTGELFF
.	TRBV14	TRBJ2-2	TRBD1	TGTGCCAGCAGCCATCTTCCGGGACAGGGGAACACCGGGGAGCTGTTTTTT	CASSHLPGQGNTGELFF
few	TRBV2	TRBJ2-2	.	TGTGCCAGCAGTGCAGGGGGGAGCACCGGGGAGCTGTTTTTT	CASSAGGSTGELFF
few	TRBV27	TRBJ1-5	.	TGTGCCAGCAGTTTAGAAGGGGATCAGCCCCAGCATTTT	CASSLEGDQPQHF
.	TRBV27	TRBJ1-1	.	TGTGCCAGCAGTCGAGGTGGGGGCACTGAAGCTTTCTTT	CASSRGGGTEAFF
once	TRBV27	TRBJ1-3	.	TGTGCCAGCAGCCCCAGGGCTGGAAACACCATATATTTT	CASSPRAGNTIYF
once	TRBV7-9	TRBJ2-3	.	TGTGCCAGCAGCGAAACAGGGTTTATCACAGATACGCAGTATTTT	CASSETGFITDTQYF
.	TRBV7-9	TRBJ2-7	TRBD2	TGTGCCAGCAGCTCCGGGACTACAACCTACGAGCAGTACTTC	CASSSGTTTYEQYF
.	TRBV4-3	TRBJ2-1	TRBD1	TGCGCCAGCAGCCAAGGGACAGGGGGGTGGCATGAGCAGTTCTTC	CASSQGTGGWHEQFF
.	TRBV6-6	TRBJ1-2	.	TGTGCCAGCAGTTACGAGGATCACTATGGCTACACCTTC	CASSYEDHYGYTF
.	TRBV10-3	TRBJ1-5	.	TGTGCCATCAGCCCCGGGAGTAATCAGCCCCAGCATTTT	CAISPGSNQPQHF
.	TRBV10-3	TRBJ2-5	.	TGTGCCATCGGGGTAGGCCCAAAGACGAAGACCCAGTACTTC	CAIGVGPKTKTQYF
.	TRBV5-6	TRBJ1-1	.	TGTGCCAGCAGCTTGGAAATGAACACTGAAGCTTTCTTT	CASSLEMNTEAFF
.	TRBV4-1	TRBJ2-5	.	TGCGCCAGCAGCCTCGGGTTTCCAGAGGAGACCCAGTACTTC	CASSLGFPEETQYF
.	TRBV11-2	TRBJ2-2	.	TGTGCCAGCAGCTTAGCGGGGCCTAACACCGGGGAGCTGTTTTTT	CASSLAGPNTGELFF
.	TRBV10-1	TRBJ1-5	.	TGCGCCAGCAGTAGGGGCAGGGCAGGACAGCCCCAGCATTTT	CASSRGRAGQPQHF
.	TRBV6-5	TRBJ2-5	TRBD2	TGTGCCAGCAGTCCGTCACGAGCGGGGGAGACCCAGTACTTC	CASSPSRAGETQYF
.	TRBV2	TRBJ2-7	.	TGTGCCTTTTTCCCGGGGTTAGGCTACGAGCAGTACTTC	CAFFPGLGYEQYF
.	TRBV7-8	TRBJ2-7	.	TGTGCCAGCAGCTTACACAGCTCCTACGAGCAGTACTTC	CASSLHSSYEQYF
once	TRBV9	TRBJ2-2	.	TGTGCCAGCAGCTTCTTCGGCTCGGGTTCCGGGGAGCTGTTTTTT	CASSFFGSGSGELFF
.	TRBV7-6	TRBJ1-4	.	TGTGCCAGCAGCTTAAAACCAGGGGAGGATGAAAAACTGTTTTTT	CASSLKPGEDEKLFF
.	TRBV5-4	TRBJ2-1	.	TGTGCCAGCAGCTTGGTGGAGAATGAGCAGTTCTTC	CASSLVENEQFF
.	TRBV29-1	TRBJ1-2	TRBD1	TGCAGCGTTGAAGATCCGCAGGGGGCCTATGGCTACACCTTC	CSVEDPQGAYGYTF
.	TRBV30	TRBJ1-2	.	TGTGCCTGGAGTGTAGGAGGGGCCGATGGCTACACCTTC	CAWSVGGADGYTF
.	TRBV13	TRBJ2-7	.	TGTGCCAGCAGCAAAACAGGGACCGGAGGGTACGAGCAGTACTTC	CASSKTGTGGYEQYF